Listed below are T cell receptor beta chains from one sample, sequenced in a study of circulating CD8 cells and anti-PD-1 response in melanoma. TCRdb processed the reads anew with MiXCR; each CDR3 protein has one entry. Of around 530 distinct CDR3 sequences detected, over 9% appear once; the ten largest clones hold around 11%. The sample was CD8+ T cells from PBMCs, taken at baseline or after one month of anti-PD-1 therapy (not recorded which). All receptors come from a human donor with melanoma. Both conserved end residues are part of each CDR3. D genes are given only for firm matches. For some rows the clone size is stated as once, few or many, or as a class when expanded; others skip it.

size: large
J: TRBJ2-3
V: TRBV2
D: .
CDR3: CASSEWSTDTQYF
DNA: TGTGCCAGCAGTGAATGGAGCACAGATACGCAGTATTTT

size: medium-sized
J: TRBJ2-7
V: TRBV7-2
D: TRBD1
CDR3: CASSLERQGRFSSYEQYF
DNA: TGTGCCAGCAGCTTAGAGAGACAGGGGAGGTTCAGCTCCTACGAGCAGTACTTC

size: large
J: TRBJ2-7
V: TRBV6-2/TRBV6-3
D: .
CDR3: CASTVDYSYEQYF
DNA: TGTGCCAGCACGGTAGACTACTCCTACGAGCAGTACTTC

size: large
J: TRBJ2-1
V: TRBV2
D: .
CDR3: CASSEAGGGDLLRNEQFF
DNA: TGTGCCAGCAGTGAAGCAGGAGGGGGAGACCTTCTTCGCAATGAGCAGTTCTTC

size: large
J: TRBJ2-7
V: TRBV20-1
D: TRBD1
CDR3: CSAVGQGVYEQYF
DNA: TGCAGTGCTGTTGGACAGGGAGTATACGAGCAGTACTTC

size: large
J: TRBJ2-7
V: TRBV10-3
D: .
CDR3: CAISEGDEQYF
DNA: TGTGCCATCAGTGAGGGGGACGAGCAGTACTTC

size: large
J: TRBJ2-1
V: TRBV7-8
D: .
CDR3: CASSLESLYLYNEQFF
DNA: TGTGCCAGCAGCTTAGAGTCTCTTTACCTATACAATGAGCAGTTCTTC

size: .
J: TRBJ2-5
V: TRBV29-1
D: .
CDR3: CSVPLAEQETQYF
DNA: TGCAGCGTTCCTTTGGCGGAGCAAGAGACCCAGTACTTC

size: large
J: TRBJ2-1
V: TRBV25-1
D: TRBD2
CDR3: CASSEVAGGPRSDEQFF
DNA: TGTGCCAGCAGTGAGGTAGCGGGGGGCCCCCGTTCGGATGAGCAGTTCTTC

size: large
J: TRBJ2-2
V: TRBV2
D: .
CDR3: CASSENVNTGELFF
DNA: TGTGCCAGCAGTGAGAACGTGAACACCGGGGAGCTGTTTTTT

size: large
J: TRBJ1-1
V: TRBV29-1
D: .
CDR3: CSVDEGKNTEAFF
DNA: TGCAGCGTCGACGAGGGGAAGAACACTGAAGCTTTCTTT

size: large
J: TRBJ2-7
V: TRBV19
D: .
CDR3: CASTPSGSVSYEQYF
DNA: TGTGCCAGTACCCCGAGCGGTTCAGTCTCCTACGAGCAGTACTTC

size: .
J: TRBJ2-7
V: TRBV28
D: TRBD1
CDR3: CASSFGTANVFYEQYF
DNA: TGTGCCAGCAGTTTCGGGACAGCAAACGTTTTCTACGAGCAGTACTTC

size: .
J: TRBJ2-1
V: TRBV29-1
D: .
CDR3: CSVFGTYPNEQFF
DNA: TGCAGCGTTTTTGGGACCTACCCCAATGAGCAGTTCTTC

size: large
J: TRBJ2-7
V: TRBV20-1
D: .
CDR3: CSARVVSGYEQYF
DNA: TGCAGTGCTAGAGTTGTCAGCGGGTACGAGCAGTACTTC

size: .
J: TRBJ2-3
V: TRBV28
D: .
CDR3: CASTQPPWGSSTDTQYF
DNA: TGTGCCAGCACCCAGCCGCCATGGGGGTCTAGCACAGATACGCAGTATTTT

size: large
J: TRBJ2-7
V: TRBV7-2
D: .
CDR3: CASSLAPASTYEQYF
DNA: TGTGCCAGCAGCTTAGCCCCCGCTAGCACGTACGAGCAGTACTTC

size: medium-sized
J: TRBJ2-1
V: TRBV19
D: .
CDR3: CASSYTRYNEQFF
DNA: TGTGCCAGTAGTTACACTAGGTACAATGAGCAGTTCTTC

size: large
J: TRBJ2-3
V: TRBV3-1
D: TRBD1
CDR3: CASSLRGQGLADTQYF
DNA: TGTGCCAGCAGCCTGCGGGGACAGGGTTTGGCAGATACGCAGTATTTT

size: few
J: TRBJ2-5
V: TRBV2
D: .
CDR3: CASSSRVPMETQYF
DNA: TGTGCCAGCAGTTCCCGTGTGCCAATGGAGACCCAGTACTTC

size: large
J: TRBJ1-1
V: TRBV20-1
D: .
CDR3: CSAPQGEGTEAFF
DNA: TGCAGTGCTCCGCAGGGCGAGGGCACTGAAGCTTTCTTT

size: large
J: TRBJ2-3
V: TRBV28
D: .
CDR3: CASSLAGTQYF
DNA: TGTGCCAGCAGCCTTGCCGGTACGCAGTATTTT

size: large
J: TRBJ2-5
V: TRBV29-1
D: .
CDR3: CSVEDPQGVSQETQYF
DNA: TGCAGCGTTGAAGACCCACAAGGCGTCAGTCAAGAGACCCAGTACTTC

size: large
J: TRBJ2-2
V: TRBV13
D: TRBD2
CDR3: CAGGVLDTGELFF
DNA: TGTGCCGGGGGGGTCTTGGACACCGGGGAGCTGTTTTTT

size: medium-sized
J: TRBJ2-3
V: TRBV12-3/TRBV12-4
D: .
CDR3: CASSVTRTDTQYF
DNA: TGTGCCAGCAGTGTGACCCGCACAGATACGCAGTATTTT